This TCR beta chain was captured in a study of blood T cell repertoires in COVID-19. Per germline, CDR1 SGHRS and CDR2 YFSETQ. V trimming: 4 bases; J trimming: 7 bases; junction bases outside the gene matches: 9. The length of the CDR3 is 15 residues. Sequenced by immunoSEQ multiplex PCR; TCRdb stores in-frame clones only, minus some. The repertoire has hundreds of thousands of clones, around 89% of them found once; the top ten carry around 2%. The sequence came from a woman younger than 30 who had recovered from COVID-19. The chain uses TRBV5-1 and TRBJ2-1; the match to TRBD1 covers 9 bases. Material: PBMCs or T cells enriched from blood (not recorded which). CDR3 amino acids: CASSRGDRVGNEQFF. In DNA, the CDR3 is TGCGCCAGCAGCCGGGGGGACAGGGTAGGAAATGAGCAGTTCTTC.